The clone carrying this T cell receptor beta chain has only a few counts. The antigen remains undetermined. V lost 0 bases to trimming and J lost 7 bases; unmatched junction nucleotides: 7. The CDR3 contains 15 residues. Per germline, CDR1 SGDLS and CDR2 YYNGEE. The assay was run at survey level. Sequencing depth was up to 500,000 reads per sample. Sequenced by immunoSEQ multiplex PCR; TCRdb stores in-frame clones only, minus some. Of about 35,000 clones listed, around 80% are singletons. The sample comes from a study of pediatric ulcerative colitis. One to two pinch biopsies were taken from the rectum during colonoscopy. Study observations and caveats: All ulcerative colitis patients, but no controls, carried two rectal clonotypes.

The sample consisted of gut tissue. This receptor was identified in a boy aged 10-17 years with mild ulcerative colitis. V gene TRBV9 combines with J gene TRBJ2-1; 7 nucleotides match TRBD2. The CDR3, as DNA: TGTGCCAGCAGCGTAGTCGCGGGGGTAGGGAATGAGCAGTTCTTC. This sequence encodes CASSVVAGVGNEQFF. Using reference TRBV9 and TRBJ2-1 for the parts outside the CDR3, the full variable domain is DSGVTQTPKHLITATGQRVTLRCSPRSGDLSVYWYQQSLDQGLQFLIQYYNGEERAKGNILERFSAQQFPDLHSELNLSSLELGDSALYFCASSVVAGVGNEQFFGPGTRLTVL.